This TCR beta chain is drawn from a study of shared clonotypes between healthy human individuals. Germline V lookup: CDR1 SGHVS, CDR2 FQNEAQ. The CDR3 sequence is 14 residues long. V was cut by 2 bases and J by 2 bases, with 9 bases left in between. In the study's own analysis: ImmunoSEQ junction-only sequences lacked quality scores, so their filtering differed. Using immunoSEQ multiplex PCR, the repertoire was profiled, and TCRdb retains in-frame clones only, with some absent. Clone size and the V and J calls come from that table; the DNA yielded D and trimming. The sample contains about 2.4 million clones, 90% to 95% of which appear only once.

The chain carries TRBV7-8 and TRBJ1-1; weak D call: TRBD1 (6 bases). This TCR was sampled from a man younger than 35 in good health. Some clones in this sample may be carry-over from other donors' samples. Sequencing input: naive CD4+ T cells from PBMCs. Subset indicated: CD45RA+ positively selected. The CDR3 DNA reads as TGTGCCAGCAGCTTAAACAGGGCTAACACTGAAGCTTTCTTT. This gives the protein CASSLNRANTEAFF.